This T cell receptor beta chain was identified in a study of blood T cell repertoires in COVID-19. The wider study: Donors in the United States, Italy and Spain gave samples during acute or convalescent COVID-19. The cDNA or gDNA used as material had been derived from T cells, B-cell-depleted T cells, or PBMCs.

Trimming left V 4 bases short and J 9 bases short, with 16 bases between. The length of the CDR3 is 13 residues. Germline values: CDR1 PRHDT, CDR2 FYEKMQ (reference sequence). In the source study's methods: Estimation of nucleated cell counts was performed using reference gene primer amplification. Sequencing used immunoSEQ multiplex PCR; TCRdb keeps in-frame clones, though not all of them. D and trimming were read from the DNA, whereas the V and J calls and clone size are those reported in that table. The sample carries approximately 200,000 clones, about 83% recorded once. Material for sequencing was peripheral blood. The chain employs TRBV13 and TRBJ2-7; tentatively, D is TRBD1 (6 bases). The source of this sequence is a man between 60 and 75 years old who had recovered from COVID-19. The CDR3 region is CASSSRGQSGQYF. The CDR3 DNA reads as TGTGCCAGCAGCTCCCGCGGACAGTCTGGGCAGTACTTC. Complete variable domain (other parts from reference TRBV13 and TRBJ2-7): AAGVIQSPRHLIKEKRETATLKCYPIPRHDTVYWYQQGPGQDPQFLISFYEKMQSDKGSIPDRFSAQQFSDYHSELNMSSLELGDSALYFCASSSRGQSGQYFGPGTRLTVT.